This TCR beta chain was sequenced for a study of T cell changes during pregnancy in multiple sclerosis. This CDR3 comprises 14 residues. Germline V CDR1 and CDR2: GTSNPN, SVGIG (reference sequence). V trimming: 1 base; J trimming: 2 bases; junction bases outside the gene matches: 2. Only in-frame clones appear in the TCRdb table, and some are missing; sequencing was by immunoSEQ multiplex PCR. The table lists fewer than 55,000 clones, roughly 90% of them singletons. This rearrangement joins TRBV30 to TRBJ2-3; 8 bases map to TRBD2. This specimen was peripheral blood, taken in the first trimester of pregnancy. The receptor's source is a female donor with multiple sclerosis, enrolled in a pregnancy study. The CDR3 coding sequence is TGTGCCTGGAGTGATGGACTAGCCACAGATACGCAGTATTTT. This translates into CAWSDGLATDTQYF.